This TCR beta chain was profiled in a study of CD8 T cells in ankylosing spondylitis. This clonotype was recorded a few times. No antigen is known for it. TCRdb re-called the 5' RACE reads with MiXCR, one entry per CDR3 protein. The sample has 350,000 to 400,000 distinct CDR3 sequences; 20% to 25% are singletons. Study-wide results and limits: Reactive arthritis synovial fluid and blood previously showed some of these motif variants. Significant enrichment of disease-linked clones was reported in matched ankylosing spondylitis synovial fluid. A TCR beta motif of under 10 highly homologous variants seemed to mark ankylosing spondylitis blood.

CDR1 is DFQATT, CDR2 SNEGSKA, per germline (reference sequence). J lost 7 bases, V lost 6 bases, and 6 bases had no gene match. The CDR3 consists of 13 residues. V gene TRBV20-1 combines with J gene TRBJ2-1; 10 bases are a match to TRBD2. This TCR was recovered from a male donor with ankylosing spondylitis or in good health (not recorded which). The specimen sequenced was blood, either unsorted or a sorted T cell fraction (not recorded which). CDR3 sequence (DNA): TGCAGTGCGAGACTAGCGGGCCGTAATGAGCAGTTCTTC. Amino acids: CSARLAGRNEQFF.